This TCR beta chain was sequenced in a study of shared clonotypes between healthy human individuals. Study-wide results and caveats: The study found lower generation probabilities in non-shared clonotypes than in those shared by all four donors.

With respect to this clone: No antigen is known for it.

Only in-frame clones appear in the TCRdb table, and some are missing; sequencing was by immunoSEQ multiplex PCR. The repertoire includes over 1.5 million clones, roughly 98% of them detected once, and 0.4% to 0.55% sits in the top ten. V lost 4 bases and J lost 9; bases outside the gene matches: 8. In germline, CDR1 is SGHDN, CDR2 FVKESK. CDR3 length: 14 residues. The receptor was derived from a man aged 25 to 45 in good health. The chain is built from TRBV14 and TRBJ2-1, with 8 bases aligning to TRBD2. Sequences were obtained from naive CD4+ T cells sorted from blood. Subset of the sample: CD45RA+ positively selected. CDR3 amino acids: CASSRFSGSGEQFF. DNA for the CDR3: TGTGCCAGCAGCCGTTTCAGCGGGAGCGGTGAGCAGTTCTTC.